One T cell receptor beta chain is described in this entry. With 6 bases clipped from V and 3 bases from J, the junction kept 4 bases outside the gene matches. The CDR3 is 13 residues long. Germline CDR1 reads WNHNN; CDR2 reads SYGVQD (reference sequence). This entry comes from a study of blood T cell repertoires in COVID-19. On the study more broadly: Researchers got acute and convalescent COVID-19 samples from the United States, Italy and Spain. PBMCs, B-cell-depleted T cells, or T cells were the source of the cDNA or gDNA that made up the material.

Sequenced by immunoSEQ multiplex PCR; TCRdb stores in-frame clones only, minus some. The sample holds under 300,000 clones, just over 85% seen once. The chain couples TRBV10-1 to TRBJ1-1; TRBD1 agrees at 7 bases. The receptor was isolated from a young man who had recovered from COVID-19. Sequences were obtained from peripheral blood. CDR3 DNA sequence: TGCGCCAGCAGGGTCGACAGGGACACTGAAGCTTTCTTT. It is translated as CASRVDRDTEAFF.